A single sample is the source of the 7 T cell receptor beta chains below, sequenced in a study of T cells in Graves' hyperthyroidism and ophthalmopathy. Researchers amplified the TCR beta CDR3 regions from RNA transcripts. Researchers ran a first-round RT-PCR on the TCR CDR3 using the HTBI primer set. MiXCR, applied by TCRdb to the multiplex PCR reads, yields one record per CDR3 protein. Counted here are over 250,000 distinct CDR3 sequences, about 20% occurring once; the ten biggest clones make up 50% to 75%. Sequencing was carried out using blood. These receptors were taken from a man aged 30-40 years with Graves' ophthalmopathy.

This clonotype has just a few counts. The V gene is TRBV6-1, the J gene TRBJ2-2, with 7 nucleotides matching TRBD2. The CDR3 covers 16 residues. Looked up from germline, CDR1 is MNHNS and CDR2 is SASEGT. V dropped 6 bases and J dropped 8; count of bases not matched to a gene: 15. CDR3: CASRESGATPRGELFF. Written as DNA, the CDR3 is TGTGCCAGCAGAGAGAGCGGGGCGACACCCCGAGGGGAGCTGTTTTTT.

The chain employs TRBV2 and TRBJ2-7; TRBD2 is a possible D gene (6 bases). The CDR3 extends over 15 amino acids. Trimming pared 5 bases from V and 3 bases from J, leaving 17 bases between. The V gene's germline CDR1 is SNHLY and CDR2 FYNNEI. In DNA, the CDR3 is TGTGCCAGCAGTCCTACCGGAGGGTTGGACTACGAGCAGTACTTC. Residues: CASSPTGGLDYEQYF.

This clonotype was seen a few times. The chain links TRBV3-1 to TRBJ2-5; 14 positions match TRBD2. Germline V gene sequence: CDR1 LGHDT, CDR2 YNNKEL (reference sequence). The trim removed 5 bases at V and 14 bases at J, leaving 10 bases unmatched. The CDR3 runs 14 residues. In DNA form, the CDR3 reads TGTGCCAGCAGCGAGGGACTAGCGGGAGCAAACTGTTACTTC. Its protein product is CASSEGLAGANCYF.

This clonotype has ten or more counts. V and J are TRBV12-5 and TRBJ2-4; the match to TRBD2 covers 7 bases. Germline assignment: CDR1 LGHNT and CDR2 FRNRAP. V gave up 2 bases and J gave up 8 bases; unmatched junction bases: 6. The CDR3 consists of 14 residues. The CDR3 sequence is CASGLSVRGDIQYF. The CDR3 DNA is TGTGCTAGTGGTTTGTCCGTTCGGGGGGACATTCAGTACTTC.

This clonotype was counted many times. V usage is TRBV6-1 and J usage is TRBJ2-7; weak D call: TRBD1 (6 bases). V shed 7 bases and J shed 5 bases, with 18 bases lying between them. The length of the CDR3 is 14 residues. The germline gives CDR1 MNHNS, CDR2 SASEGT. In nucleotides, the CDR3 is TGTGCCAGCATCGTGAATGGTGGGGACAACGAGCAGTACTTC. Amino acids: CASIVNGGDNEQYF.

The V gene is TRBV6-1, the J gene TRBJ2-3, with 10 bases matching TRBD2. The CDR3 spans 17 residues. Germline CDR1 and CDR2: MNHNS and SASEGT. Trimming removed 3 bases from V and 3 bases from J; junction bases left unmatched: 9. CDR3: CASSEVGAGGPTDTQYF. The CDR3 DNA is TGTGCCAGCAGTGAGGTGGGAGCGGGAGGGCCAACAGATACGCAGTATTTT.

This rearrangement joins TRBV11-3 to TRBJ2-4; unclear D gene. The CDR3 is 13 residues long. Between the trimmed V and J ends, which lost 3 bases and 8 bases, there was a span of 11 bases. Germline CDR1 SGHNT, CDR2 YENEEA. This CDR3 is CASSFETTDIQYF. CDR3 sequence (DNA): TGTGCCAGCAGCTTTGAGACAACGGACATTCAGTACTTC.